The present T cell receptor (beta chain) was sequenced within a study of cytomegalovirus exposure and HLA in healthy donors. General study points: Cytomegalovirus association was listed for about 150 TCR beta chains. Reports described diagnosis of cytomegalovirus status by the classifier as highly specific and sensitive. Clusters of TCRs from the first cohort tended to co-occur in the 110 or so validation repertoires (as a later analysis found).

As concerns this clone: The antigen is unknown.

Method: immunoSEQ multiplex PCR; TCRdb's copy keeps in-frame clones and lacks some. The sample contains 100,000 to 150,000 clones, about 90% of which appear only once. Donors came from a validation cohort of 90 to 150 subjects, distinct from the first 666-subject cohort. This CDR3 has 15 amino acids. From germline, CDR1 is SGDLS and CDR2 YYNGEE. With 0 bases removed from V and 0 bases from J, the gap between germline ends came to 7 bases. This TCR was recovered from a woman aged 18-29 years in good health and CMV-seronegative. Sample: PBMCs. The V and J genes are TRBV9 and TRBJ2-1; D remains ambiguous. The CDR3 sequence is CASSVVPSSYNEQFF. The CDR3 coding sequence is TGTGCCAGCAGCGTAGTCCCGAGCTCCTACAATGAGCAGTTCTTC.